The 26 T cell receptor beta chains below come from one sample, sequenced in a study of T cell responses to AZD1222 COVID-19 vaccine (dated by TCRdb to the early 2020s). This specimen's time point label, interpreted: baseline before first vaccination. The library was produced with the immunoSEQ multiplex PCR assay. Imported from immuneACCESS, the table was reduced by TCRdb to in-frame sequences with V and J called. These copies leave out some clones; in studies compared against another copy, an unresolved V gene accounts for under half, and the cause of the remainder is not known. The table for this sample lists roughly 140,000 clones; around nine tenths of them were counted only once. About 4.6% of the sample lies in the top ten. The sequences come from peripheral blood, collected on day 0 of AZD1222 vaccination. These receptors all come from an adult in good health.

The J gene is TRBJ2-2, the V gene TRBV9; 14 bases align to TRBD2. CDR1 is SGDLS and CDR2 is YYNGEE in the germline V gene. The CDR3 has 19 amino acids. Losses at the gene ends were 4 bases for V and 5 bases for J; bases not matched to a gene: 13. CDR3 coding DNA: TGTGCCAGCAGCCCTCATAGGTCGGGACTAGCGGGAGTTACCGGGGAGCTGTTTTTT. The encoded protein is CASSPHRSGLAGVTGELFF.

This chain links TRBV7-9 with TRBJ1-4; no reliable D call. The germline V gene has CDR1 SEHNR and CDR2 FQNEAQ (reference sequence). Trimming took 6 bases from V and 2 from J, leaving 13 bases between them. The CDR3 consists of 15 residues. The CDR3 here is CASSERVGTNEKLFF. DNA for the CDR3: TGTGCCAGCAGTGAACGGGTGGGCACTAATGAAAAACTGTTTTTT.

The J gene is TRBJ2-7, the V gene TRBV6-6, with 9 bases aligning to TRBD1. Germline V gives CDR1 MNHNY, CDR2 SVGAGI (reference sequence). V was clipped by 8 bases and J by 1 base; unmatched bases: 9. The CDR3 is made up of 15 amino acids. The CDR3 coding sequence is TGTGCCAGCCGACTTAGGACAGGGGATTCCTACGAGCAGTACTTC. Translating it yields CASRLRTGDSYEQYF.

The chain recombines TRBV30 with TRBJ1-6; D gene ambiguous. Germline loops: CDR1 GTSNPN, CDR2 SVGIG (reference sequence). This CDR3 comprises 13 residues. Trimming cost V 1 base and J 7 bases, with 8 bases left between them. The CDR3 DNA reads TGTGCCTGGAGTGGTCAGTCCAATTCACCCCTCCACTTT. Its protein product is CAWSGQSNSPLHF. The full variable domain, rest sourced from reference TRBV30 and TRBJ1-6, is SQTIHQWPATLVQPVGSPLSLECTVEGTSNPNLYWYRQAAGRGLQLLFYSVGIGQISSEVPQNLSASRPQDRQFILSSKKLLLSDSGFYLCAWSGQSNSPLHFGNGTRLTVT.

The chain recombines TRBV25-1 with TRBJ2-2; D perhaps matches TRBD2 (5 bases). With 8 bases removed from V and 4 bases from J, the gap between germline ends came to 11 bases. The CDR3 sequence is 13 residues long. The germline V gene has CDR1 MGHDK and CDR2 SYGVNS. As DNA, the CDR3 is TGTGCCAGCGCTCCGGGGAGCACCGGGGAGCTGTTTTTT. Its translation: CASAPGSTGELFF. Using reference TRBV25-1 and TRBJ2-2 for the parts outside the CDR3, the full variable domain is EADIYQTPRYLVIGTGKKITLECSQTMGHDKMYWYQQDPGMELHLIHYSYGVNSTEKGDLSSESTVSRIRTEHFPLTLESARPSHTSQYLCASAPGSTGELFFGEGSRLTVL.

This clone was detected only once. The chain carries TRBV12-3 or TRBV12-4 and TRBJ1-1; D unresolved. The CDR3 totals 11 residues. V lost 10 bases and J lost 4, with 10 bases in between. Written as DNA, the CDR3 is TGTGCCACCTCAGGTGGCACTGAAGCTTTCTTT. This sequence encodes CATSGGTEAFF.

This sequence joins TRBV4-1 and TRBJ1-2; the D gene is possibly TRBD1 (6 bases). The CDR3 loop spans 14 amino acids. Germline assignment: CDR1 MGHRA and CDR2 YSYEKL. Trimming took off 3 bases at V and 4 bases at J, with 12 bases between the two ends. The CDR3 sequence is CASSHVLGGYGYTF. The CDR3 bases are TGCGCCAGCAGCCACGTACTAGGGGGCTATGGCTACACCTTC.

This chain links TRBV14 with TRBJ1-2; D ambiguous. CDR1 and CDR2 from the germline V gene are SGHDN and FVKESK. V dropped 4 bases and J dropped 5 bases, with 11 bases sitting between them. The CDR3 runs to 13 residues. CDR3 nucleotide sequence: TGTGCCAGCAGCCCCGACCGTTCATATGGCTACACCTTC. Its translation: CASSPDRSYGYTF.

The chain links TRBV6-5 to TRBJ2-1, with TRBD2 matching over 10 bases. The CDR3 consists of 16 residues. Per germline, CDR1 MNHEY and CDR2 SVGAGI. Trimming took 4 bases from V and 9 from J; bases not matched to a gene: 12. CDR3 protein: CASSSAASGGFGEQFF. The DNA of the CDR3 is TGTGCCAGCAGTTCTGCGGCTAGCGGGGGTTTCGGTGAGCAGTTCTTC.

The chain joins TRBV3-1 (or the pseudogene TRBV3-2) to TRBJ1-2, with 7 bases lining up with TRBD1. The CDR3 has 14 residues. Per germline, CDR1 LGHDT and CDR2 YNNKEL (reference sequence). Trimming cost V 1 base and J 8 bases; bases outside gene matches: 7. As DNA, the CDR3 is TGTGCCAGCAGCCAAGGAGGGGGCGCGGGAGGCTACACCTTC. Encoded protein: CASSQGGGAGGYTF.

The genes are TRBV24-1 and TRBJ2-1; a weak D match, TRBD2 (5 bases). CDR3 length: 14 amino acids. The V gene lost 3 bases and the J gene lost 6 bases, with 11 bases spanning the gap. Germline assignment: CDR1 KGHDR and CDR2 SFDVKD. In nucleotides, the CDR3 is TGTGCCACCAGTGATATCTGGACTCCCAATGAGCAGTTCTTC. Its translation is CATSDIWTPNEQFF.

V is TRBV21-1 and J is TRBJ1-3. TRBV21-1 is deemed a pseudogene. The length of the CDR3 is 19 residues. As DNA, the CDR3 is TGTGCCAGCAGCAAAGATGGCGGGAGGTGGGGTTCCTCTGGAAACACCATATATTTT. This sequence encodes CASSKDGGRWGSSGNTIYF.

This clone was detected a few times. CDR3 residues: CASSHAVEAFF. For the CDR3, the DNA is TGCGCCAGCAGCCACGCCGTAGAAGCTTTCTTT. The chain recombines TRBV4-1 with TRBJ1-1, with D hard to call. The CDR3 runs to 11 residues. The V end lost 3 bases, the J end lost 8 bases, and 7 bases lay between the germline ends. Germline CDR1 is MGHRA and CDR2 is YSYEKL.

The CDR3 loop reads CASSIVGGQPQHF. The CDR3 region has the DNA TGTGCCAGTAGTATAGTAGGGGGGCAGCCCCAGCATTTT. The gene calls are TRBV19 and TRBJ1-5; perhaps TRBD1 as D (6 bases). CDR1 LNHDA and CDR2 SQIVND come from the germline V gene (reference sequence). The CDR3 contains 13 residues. Trimming stripped 1 base from V and 7 bases from J, with 8 bases between.

This chain joins TRBV7-2 and TRBJ1-1; 9 positions agree with TRBD1. The CDR3 is made up of 15 amino acids. Trimming cost V 2 bases and J 3 bases; bases outside gene matches: 4. Germline CDR1 SGHTA, CDR2 FQGNSA. Written as DNA, the CDR3 is TGTGCCAGCAGCTTATACAGGGGGCGGGACACTGAAGCTTTCTTT. It specifies CASSLYRGRDTEAFF.

V usage is TRBV23-1 and J usage is TRBJ1-2, with 8 nucleotides matching TRBD1. TRBV23-1 is identified as an open reading frame with a role that is uncertain. Trimming took 7 bases from V and 7 from J; bases not matched to a gene: 23. The CDR3 has 18 amino acids. The CDR3 DNA reads as TGCGCCAGCACCTCTGGGGGGAGAGCCGCGGACAGGGCTGGTGGCTACACCTTC. The encoded protein is CASTSGGRAADRAGGYTF.

This chain uses TRBV19 with TRBJ1-1; D call uncertain. Germline V lookup: CDR1 LNHDA, CDR2 SQIVND (reference sequence). Trimming removed 7 bases from V and 0 bases from J, with 15 bases in between. This CDR3 has 15 residues. The CDR3 loop is CASTPNGLLNTEAFF. The CDR3 coding sequence is TGTGCCAGTACCCCCAACGGGCTTCTGAACACTGAAGCTTTCTTT. The variable domain in full, completed from reference TRBV19 and TRBJ1-1, reads DGGITQSPKYLFRKEGQNVTLSCEQNLNHDAMYWYRQDPGQGLRLIYYSQIVNDFQKGDIAEGYSVSREKKESFPLTVTSAQKNPTAFYLCASTPNGLLNTEAFFGQGTRLTVV.

The CDR3 DNA follows: TGTGCCAGCAGGAACTTTAGCGGGAGGGCCCACGAGCAGTACTTC. Its translation is CASRNFSGRAHEQYF. V usage is TRBV27 and J usage is TRBJ2-7; 11 bases are shared with TRBD2. J was trimmed by 5 bases and V by 6 bases; bases with no gene match: 9. CDR1 and CDR2 from the germline V gene are MNHEY and SMNVEV (reference sequence). The CDR3 consists of 15 residues.

The chain links TRBV11-2 to TRBJ2-7; the match to TRBD2 covers 10 bases. This CDR3 has 18 amino acids. In germline, CDR1 is SGHAT, CDR2 FQNNGV. Trimming took 5 bases from V and 0 from J; bases not matched to a gene: 13. CDR3 sequence: CASSPQKTPSGSSYEQYF. CDR3 nucleotides: TGTGCCAGCAGCCCCCAAAAAACGCCTAGCGGGAGCTCCTACGAGCAGTACTTC.

The V call is TRBV6-5, the J call TRBJ2-3, with 7 bases identical to TRBD2. In germline, CDR1 is MNHEY, CDR2 SVGAGI. This CDR3 spans 13 amino acids. With V trimmed by 8 bases and J by 2 bases, 4 bases remained unmatched. The CDR3 sequence: CASSGTTTDTQYF. In DNA form, the CDR3 reads TGTGCCAGCTCCGGGACTACCACAGATACGCAGTATTTT.

The chain has TRBV28 and TRBJ1-2; the D gene is possibly TRBD1 (5 bases). There are 15 residues in the CDR3. The germline gives CDR1 MDHEN, CDR2 SYDVKM. Trimming removed 10 bases from V and 1 base from J, with 19 bases in between. The CDR3 DNA reads TGTGCCATCCCAGTGGGCCCAGGACATAACTATGGCTACACCTTC. This codes for CAIPVGPGHNYGYTF.

V and J are TRBV19 and TRBJ2-2, with D unresolved. The V end lost 3 bases, the J end lost 8 bases, and 7 bases lay between the germline ends. The CDR3 spans 12 residues. The germline CDR1 and CDR2 sequences are LNHDA and SQIVND (reference sequence). The CDR3: CASSIFEGELFF. DNA of the CDR3: TGTGCCAGTAGTATCTTTGAGGGGGAGCTGTTTTTT. Full variable domain (remainder filled in from reference TRBV19 and TRBJ2-2): DGGITQSPKYLFRKEGQNVTLSCEQNLNHDAMYWYRQDPGQGLRLIYYSQIVNDFQKGDIAEGYSVSREKKESFPLTVTSAQKNPTAFYLCASSIFEGELFFGEGSRLTVL.

As concerns this clone: Within the sample, other DNA sequences also encode this same CDR3. The chain carries TRBV12-3 or TRBV12-4 and TRBJ1-1; no clear D gene. The CDR3 is 13 amino acids. Trimming removed 1 base from V and 0 bases from J, with 3 bases in between. As DNA, the CDR3 is TGTGCCAGCAGTTTAGGAATGAACACTGAAGCTTTCTTT. It codes for CASSLGMNTEAFF.

This clone occurred once. The chain employs TRBV3-1 (or the pseudogene TRBV3-2) and TRBJ1-1; possibly TRBD1 for D (6 bases). The germline gives CDR1 LGHDT, CDR2 YNNKEL (reference sequence). This CDR3 is built from 16 residues. Trimming removed 0 bases from V and 0 bases from J, with 11 bases in between. The CDR3 is CASSQDPGQMNTEAFF. The DNA of the CDR3 is TGTGCCAGCAGCCAAGATCCCGGACAGATGAACACTGAAGCTTTCTTT.

V and J are TRBV12-3 or TRBV12-4 and TRBJ1-3; D is unresolved. Trimming removed 6 bases from V and 4 bases from J, with 1 base in between. The CDR3 is 10 residues long. DNA of the CDR3: TGTGCCAGCAGGGGAAACACCATATATTTT. Translated, it gives CASRGNTIYF.

The rearrangement links TRBV3-1 (or the pseudogene TRBV3-2) to TRBJ2-7, with 7 bases lining up with TRBD2. Germline CDR1 reads LGHDT; CDR2 reads YNNKEL (reference sequence). The CDR3 extends over 13 amino acids. The V gene end was trimmed by 5 bases and the J gene end by 6 bases; junction bases not matched to a gene: 7. The CDR3 loop reads CASSWTRTGEQYF. The CDR3 DNA is TGTGCCAGCAGCTGGACTAGGACGGGCGAGCAGTACTTC.